This T cell receptor beta chain was captured in a study of CD8 T cells in ankylosing spondylitis. Study results and caveats: Reports say disease-linked clones showed up significantly more in matched ankylosing spondylitis synovial fluid.

In TCRdb, the 5' RACE reads were re-called with MiXCR into one record per CDR3 protein. The top ten hold more than 15% of the sample, which has 39,000 or so distinct CDR3 sequences, over 9% seen once. This clonotype was observed many times. Antigen: not known. This receptor was obtained from a male donor with ankylosing spondylitis or in good health (not recorded which). The sample comprised blood, either unsorted or a sorted T cell fraction (not recorded which).

CDR3 region: CASSSPGQRTLSSYNEQFF. The CDR3 DNA reads TGTGCCAGCAGTTCGCCGGGACAGCGGACACTGAGCTCCTACAATGAGCAGTTCTTC. The V call is TRBV11-1, the J call TRBJ2-1; TRBD1 aligns across 7 bases. V gave up 6 bases and J gave up 0 bases; unmatched junction bases: 17. This CDR3 has 19 amino acids. Germline lookup yields CDR1 SGHAT and CDR2 FQDESV (reference sequence).